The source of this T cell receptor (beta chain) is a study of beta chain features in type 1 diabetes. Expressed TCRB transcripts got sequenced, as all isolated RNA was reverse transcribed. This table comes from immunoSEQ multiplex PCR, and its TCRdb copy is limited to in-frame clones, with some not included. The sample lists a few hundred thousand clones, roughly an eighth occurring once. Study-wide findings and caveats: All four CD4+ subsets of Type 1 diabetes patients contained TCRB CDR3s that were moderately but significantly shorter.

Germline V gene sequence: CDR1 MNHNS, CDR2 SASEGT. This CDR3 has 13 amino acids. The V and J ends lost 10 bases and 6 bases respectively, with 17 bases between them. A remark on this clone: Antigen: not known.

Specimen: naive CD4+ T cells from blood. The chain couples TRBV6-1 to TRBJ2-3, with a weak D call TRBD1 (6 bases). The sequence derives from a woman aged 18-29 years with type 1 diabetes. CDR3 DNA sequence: TGTGCCACGACGACAGGTTGGGCGGATACGCAGTATTTT. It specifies CATTTGWADTQYF.